The TCR beta chain described here comes from a study of cytomegalovirus exposure and HLA in healthy donors. About the research overall: Within an early data release were about 85 million unique TCRs drawn from HLA-typed donors.

The CDR3 runs 14 residues. V shed 2 bases, J shed 0 bases, and the junction held 1 base outside the gene matches. CDR1 and CDR2 from the germline V gene are MGHRA and YSYEKL. Worth noting for this clone: Its antigen is unidentified.

General study findings and limits: Among immune exposure information, only CMV serostatus was available. A later analysis appeared to link common viral pathogens to several of the most significant clusters.

The PCR contained 60 Vbeta and 13 Jbeta primers. This table comes from immunoSEQ multiplex PCR, and its TCRdb copy is limited to in-frame clones, with some not included. The repertoire includes about 240,000 clones, roughly 81% of them detected once, and 0.24% sits in the top ten. The clonotype comes from a girl aged 2-10 years in good health and CMV-seronegative. The sample consisted of PBMCs. The rearrangement uses TRBV4-1 and TRBJ2-7, with 7 bases matching TRBD1. CDR3 bases: TGCGCCAGCAGCCAACACAGGGGCTCCTACGAGCAGTACTTC. Amino acid sequence: CASSQHRGSYEQYF.